The entry below describes one T cell receptor beta chain. Which antigen it targets is not known. No much larger clone exists at a distance of one base, and base qualities are not known. TCRbeta CDR3 regions were amplified from genomic DNA by means of the immunoSEQ Assay, a bias-controlled multiplex PCR. In the original analysis: The number of nucleated cells in each sample was estimated from the amplification of reference gene primers within the assay. To quantify the absolute abundance of each unique TCRbeta CDR3 rearrangement, sequence reads were collapsed and filtered. Productive Simpson clonality was computed per sample as the square root of Simpson's diversity index over productive rearrangements. Not all clones reach the TCRdb copy of this immuneACCESS table, which keeps in-frame sequences only. Checked studies attribute under half of the gap to unresolved V genes and leave the rest unexplained. The V and J calls and clone size are taken from that table; D and trimming were inferred from the DNA. This sample gives roughly 250,000 clones in total; 88% of them show up just once. The top ten clonotypes cover 2.1% of the sample.

A second Seattle source provided samples from volunteer blood donors who had recovered from COVID-19. Each collaborating institution followed its own protocols to collect whole blood in K2EDTA tubes. For TCRbeta analysis, collaborators shipped samples as frozen whole blood, isolated PBMCs, or DNA extracted from either of those sample types. This entry belongs to a study of blood T cell repertoires in COVID-19 (dated by TCRdb to the early 2020s). In terms of the full investigation: The collaborator samples originated in the United States, Italy and Spain and spanned the acute and convalescent phases of COVID-19. The samples were drawn from two sources: the first 160 participants of the ongoing ImmuneRACE study, and fewer than 1,500 subjects contributed by 6 global collaborators. The repertoires were released in a freely available public database meant as a resource for research on the immune response to SARS-CoV-2. A de-identified subject ID, COVID-19 status, age in years and sex were almost always included in the sample metadata. Subjects who had been exposed to COVID-19, were actively infected with it, or had recovered from it provided the deeply sampled blood TCRbeta repertoires that made up the dataset. The prospective study material was composed of cDNA or gDNA derived from T cells, B-cell-depleted T cells, or PBMCs. HLA class I and class II types, where available, came from metadata supplied by the sample provider rather than from assay-based typing. What the authors observed across the whole study: How much clinical and demographic metadata was included differed by source and by participant, and the metadata was provided uncurated.

CDR1 and CDR2 (LNHDA, SQIVND) derive from the germline V gene (reference sequence). Including cysteine and phenylalanine, the CDR3 has 14 amino acids. Kept here is only the CDR3 DNA, which spans 42 bases and is read in frame from base 1. Unmatched junction bases come to 6, with V trimmed by 5 bases and J by 3 bases. The clonotype comes from a woman aged 35 to 49 who had recovered from COVID-19. Recombination joined TRBV19 with TRBJ2-7; the central 8 bases match TRBD1. Sequencing used peripheral blood. The nucleotides read TGTGCCAGTAGTTCGACAGGGGTGAACTACGAGCAGTACTTC. Protein translation: CASSSTGVNYEQYF.